What follows are 12 T cell receptor beta chains derived from one specimen sequenced in a study of blood T cell repertoires in COVID-19. TCRdb's table, derived via immunoSEQ multiplex PCR, lists solely in-frame clones and lacks some. The sample includes about 37,000 clones, around nine tenths of them seen just once. What was sequenced was peripheral blood. These receptor sequences come from a human donor in a cohort sampled during active COVID-19.

This chain joins TRBV7-9 and TRBJ2-5; the D gene is possibly TRBD1 (5 bases). Germline assignment: CDR1 SEHNR and CDR2 FQNEAQ (reference sequence). The CDR3 length is 14 residues. V was pared by 1 base and J by 1 base, with 7 bases between. CDR3 loop: CASSLVQGQETQYF. The CDR3 DNA reads as TGTGCCAGCAGCTTAGTTCAGGGCCAAGAGACCCAGTACTTC.

This chain connects TRBV15 to TRBJ2-1; 10 nucleotides line up with TRBD2. The germline CDR1 and CDR2 sequences are LNHNV and YYDKDF (reference sequence). The trim removed 4 bases at V and 4 bases at J, leaving 7 bases unmatched. The CDR3 spans 16 residues. CDR3 in amino acids: CATSTRASGGYNEQFF. CDR3 in DNA: TGTGCCACCAGCACCCGAGCTAGCGGGGGTTACAATGAGCAGTTCTTC.

The chain joins TRBV19 to TRBJ1-6; no definite D call. Germline lookup yields CDR1 LNHDA and CDR2 SQIVND (reference sequence). Trimming pared 7 bases from V and 8 bases from J, leaving 18 bases between. The CDR3 loop spans 15 amino acids. For the CDR3, the DNA is TGTGCCAGTACTGCCGCGGTACCGGGGTATTCACCCCTCCACTTT. Translating it yields CASTAAVPGYSPLHF.

The chain has TRBV19 and TRBJ2-3; TRBD1 matches 8 bases. The V gene end was trimmed by 6 bases and the J gene end by 0 bases; junction bases not matched to a gene: 8. CDR3 size: 16 residues. Germline CDR1 LNHDA, CDR2 SQIVND (reference sequence). Here the CDR3 DNA reads TGTGCCAGTAGCGTACGACAGGGGAAGAGCACAGATACGCAGTATTTT. Protein sequence: CASSVRQGKSTDTQYF.

The rearrangement joins TRBV2 to TRBJ2-3; 12 bases match TRBD2. The V gene end was trimmed by 6 bases and the J gene end by 2 bases; junction bases not matched to a gene: 6. The CDR3 totals 16 residues. Germline CDR1 and CDR2: SNHLY and FYNNEI. CDR3 DNA sequence: TGTGCCAGCAGAAAGACTAGCGGGGGAATCACAGATACGCAGTATTTT. Its translation is CASRKTSGGITDTQYF.

The chain links TRBV11-2 to TRBJ1-1, with a weak D call TRBD1 (5 bases). The ends were cut back, 2 bases at V and 1 base at J, with 14 bases in the middle. The CDR3 runs 16 residues. CDR1 is SGHAT and CDR2 is FQNNGV in the germline V gene. The CDR3 sequence: CASSLFKAGKNTEAFF. CDR3 coding DNA: TGTGCCAGCAGCTTATTTAAGGCAGGGAAGAACACTGAAGCTTTCTTT.

This clone is a singleton in its sample. The CDR3 protein is CASSQNDYRGKSYEQYF. The CDR3 DNA sequence: TGCGCCAGCAGCCAAAACGATTACAGGGGGAAGTCCTACGAGCAGTACTTC. The rearrangement joins TRBV4-1 to TRBJ2-7; 8 nucleotides match TRBD1. The trim removed 2 bases at V and 1 base at J, leaving 10 bases unmatched. CDR1 is MGHRA, CDR2 YSYEKL, per germline. The CDR3 runs 17 residues.

The gene calls are TRBV19 and TRBJ2-3; maybe TRBD2 (5 bases). The V end was cut by 3 bases, the J end by 6 bases, with 16 bases between. The CDR3 totals 15 residues. Germline V gene sequence: CDR1 LNHDA, CDR2 SQIVND (reference sequence). As DNA, the CDR3 is TGTGCCAGTAGTATCGGGTTAGCGCGGTGGGATACGCAGTATTTT. This sequence encodes CASSIGLARWDTQYF.

The chain carries TRBV7-9 and TRBJ1-4; a possible D gene is TRBD1 (6 bases). This CDR3 has 14 residues. V gave up 1 base and J gave up 7 bases, with 10 bases separating them. CDR1 and CDR2 (germline): SEHNR, FQNEAQ (reference sequence). The CDR3 loop is CASSLVGGLEKLFF. Written as DNA, the CDR3 is TGTGCCAGCAGCTTAGTTGGGGGCCTTGAAAAACTGTTTTTT.

V gene TRBV5-1 combines with J gene TRBJ2-5; TRBD1 matches 8 bases. Trimming at V came to 1 base and at J to 4 bases, leaving 3 bases not matched to a gene. CDR3 size: 14 residues. CDR1 SGHRS and CDR2 YFSETQ come from the germline V gene. The CDR3 is CASSLPGGSETQYF. The DNA of the CDR3 is TGCGCCAGCAGCTTGCCAGGGGGCTCAGAGACCCAGTACTTC. The entire variable domain, with the rest obtained from reference TRBV5-1 and TRBJ2-5, is as follows: KAGVTQTPRYLIKTRGQQVTLSCSPISGHRSVSWYQQTPGQGLQFLFEYFSETQRNKGNFPGRFSGRQFSNSRSEMNVSTLELGDSALYLCASSLPGGSETQYFGPGTRLLVL.

The V and J genes are TRBV12-3 or TRBV12-4 and TRBJ2-5; D perhaps matches TRBD2 (5 bases). V was clipped by 3 bases and J by 2 bases, with 7 bases between them. The length of the CDR3 is 13 residues. This CDR3 is CASSFWEQETQYF. In DNA form, the CDR3 reads TGTGCCAGCAGTTTCTGGGAGCAAGAGACCCAGTACTTC.

The chain joins TRBV6-6 to TRBJ1-2; D gene ambiguous. V lost 4 bases, J lost 5 bases, and 11 bases lay in between. CDR1 MNHNY and CDR2 SVGAGI come from the germline V gene (reference sequence). The CDR3 consists of 13 residues. Written as DNA, the CDR3 is TGTGCCAGCAGTTCGGACCCGGGATATGGCTACACCTTC. It encodes CASSSDPGYGYTF.